This T cell receptor (beta chain) was found in a study of blood T cell repertoires in COVID-19. Study in general: T cells, B-cell-depleted T cells, or PBMCs supplied cDNA or gDNA.

The CDR3 contains 16 residues. V dropped 4 bases and J dropped 3; count of bases not matched to a gene: 8. The germline V gene encodes CDR1 SGHRS and CDR2 YFSETQ. The study drew participants aged about 18 to 95 years from approximately 25 US areas. Clinical history as reported by participants underpinned cohort assignment. In the study's own analysis: Amplifying reference gene primers gave estimates of nucleated cell counts. TCRdb keeps only in-frame clones here, not all; method: immunoSEQ multiplex PCR. V and J calls and clone size are as listed in that table; D and trimming were resolved from the DNA. This table holds some 270,000 clones, roughly 86% found once.

The sequencing sample was made of PBMCs or T cells enriched from blood (not recorded which). The clonotype comes from a woman aged 55 to 70 who had recovered from COVID-19. This chain joins TRBV5-1 and TRBJ2-3; the match to TRBD2 covers 10 bases. This CDR3 reads CASSATSGMGTDTQYF. CDR3 nucleotides: TGCGCCAGCAGCGCCACTAGCGGGATGGGGACAGATACGCAGTATTTT.